The clone carrying this TCR beta chain was seen a handful of times. The antigen is not known. CDR3 length equals 16 residues. V lost 2 bases and J 3 bases, leaving 13 bases between the germline ends. Germline V gives CDR1 SGHVS, CDR2 FQNEAQ. The data originate from a study of T cells after yellow fever vaccination. The overall study: Each low-cell-number fraction was prepared by means of SMART-Seq v4 Ultra Low Input.

A single record per CDR3 protein comes from TCRdb applying MiXCR to the 5' RACE reads. The sample contains 300,000 to 350,000 distinct CDR3 sequences, 8.1% of which appear only once. General study findings and limits: Abundant contaminating clonotypes from the bulk population could appear in FACS-sorted repertoires. By day 5 rather than day 15, the secondary response had peaked, though it was weaker.

This material consisted of PBMCs, taken approximately 47 days after the first yellow fever vaccination. The V and J genes are TRBV7-8 and TRBJ2-2; the D gene is possibly TRBD1 (6 bases). The TCR comes from a man younger than 35 who received the YFV17D yellow fever vaccine. This CDR3 reads CASSLYAGVDTGELFF. Written as DNA, the CDR3 is TGTGCCAGCAGCTTATACGCAGGGGTGGACACCGGGGAGCTGTTTTTT.